This T cell receptor beta chain was found in a study of blood T cells in healthy people across ages. With respect to this clonotype: Its specificity is unknown.

Sample-barcoded 5' priming and a J-beta primer mix drove a second PCR of about 6 to 12 cycles. The study obtained at least 2.5 million CDR3-containing paired-end reads from every sample. MiXCR, applied by TCRdb to the 5' RACE reads, yields one record per CDR3 protein. The table includes fewer than 2,000,000 distinct CDR3 sequences, about 31% detected once. The CDR3 consists of 15 residues. V was trimmed by 3 bases and J by 3 bases, leaving 15 bases between them. The V gene's germline CDR1 is MGHRA and CDR2 YSYEKL. Study-level results: Long-lived donors had more naive CD4+ cells and higher diversity than aged donors. It was not known whether donors were CMV positive (a possible confounder of expanded clonotype changes).

This sequence was found in a young woman in good health. Sequencing was carried out using blood. The chain couples TRBV4-1 to TRBJ2-7; either TRBD1 or TRBD2 may supply D (6 bases each). The CDR3 sequence: CASSHSGGGYYEQYF. For the CDR3, the DNA is TGCGCCAGCAGCCATAGCGGAGGGGGGTACTACGAGCAGTACTTC.